This TCR beta chain came from a study of OX40 agonist ivuxolimab in advanced cancers. Profiled with immunoSEQ multiplex PCR; TCRdb holds only in-frame clones, not every one. The top ten clones hold approximately 18% of a sample with tens of thousands of clones, approximately 90% of them seen once. Sequencing used CD4+ or CD8+ T cells sorted from blood, obtained in a trial of the OX40 agonist ivuxolimab. The sequence came from an adult with an advanced solid tumor such as melanoma, head and neck, liver or kidney cancer.

The CDR3 sequence is CAISTSYEQYF. The CDR3, as DNA: TGTGCCATCTCGACTTCCTACGAGCAGTACTTC. The genes are TRBV6-9 and TRBJ2-7, with unresolved D. Germline V gene sequence: CDR1 MNHGY, CDR2 SVAAGI. The CDR3 is 11 amino acids. V gave up 10 bases and J gave up 1 base, with 8 bases separating them.